This TCR beta chain is from a study of blood T cells in healthy people across ages. About the study: Per two T cells, template switching captured roughly one barcoded beta molecule. Study results and limitations: With age, beta diversity per million T cells declined roughly linearly, significantly by over 35.

A J-beta primer mix and a sample-barcoded 5' primer were used in a second PCR of roughly 7 to 12 cycles. Each cDNA molecule was tagged by a template-switch adaptor with 12 random nucleotides. MiXCR, applied by TCRdb to the 5' RACE reads, yields one record per CDR3 protein. The sample consists of 1,100,000 or so distinct CDR3 sequences, more than 35% of them appearing once. The CDR3 consists of 17 residues. V shed 0 bases and J 4 bases; nucleotides not matched to a gene: 7. The germline V gene encodes CDR1 MGHRA and CDR2 YSYEKL. About this clonotype: Its matching antigen is unknown.

This clonotype originated in a woman aged 60-75 years in good health. The specimen sequenced was blood. This sequence joins TRBV4-1 and TRBJ2-1; 9 bases agree with TRBD2. CDR3: CASSQDPTSGTYNEQFF. CDR3 nucleotides: TGCGCCAGCAGCCAAGATCCGACTAGCGGAACATACAATGAGCAGTTCTTC.